A single sample is the source of the 24 T cell receptor beta chains below, sequenced in a study of cytomegalovirus exposure and HLA in healthy donors. A multiplex PCR was run with 60 Vbeta primers and 13 Jbeta primers. Produced via immunoSEQ multiplex PCR; TCRdb's table is partial and in-frame only. The sample has about 59,000 clones, about 86% seen once; the top ten hold over 1.5%. The source material was PBMCs. Receptors originate from a man between 40 and 49 years old in good health and CMV-seronegative.

The V call is TRBV7-6, the J call TRBJ2-2; possibly TRBD1 for D (5 bases). CDR1 and CDR2 from the germline V gene are SGHVS and FNYEAQ. CDR3 length: 15 residues. Between the trimmed V and J ends, which lost 0 bases and 5 bases, there was a span of 10 bases. The CDR3, as DNA: TGTGCCAGCAGCTTAGCCAGGGAAGGGACCGGGGAGCTGTTTTTT. Encoded protein: CASSLAREGTGELFF. Using reference TRBV7-6 and TRBJ2-2 for the parts outside the CDR3, the full variable domain is GAGVSQSPRYKVTKRGQDVALRCDPISGHVSLYWYRQALGQGPEFLTYFNYEAQQDKSGLPNDRFSAERPEGSISTLTIQRTEQRDSAMYRCASSLAREGTGELFFGEGSRLTVL.

V is TRBV7-9 and J is TRBJ2-4, with 8 nucleotides matching TRBD1. Trimming removed 7 bases from V and 10 bases from J; junction bases left unmatched: 15. This CDR3 comprises 15 residues. Germline V lookup: CDR1 SEHNR, CDR2 FQNEAQ (reference sequence). CDR3 bases: TGTGCCAGCACGGGGACCAGGACAGGGCAATGGATTCAGTACTTC. Encoded protein: CASTGTRTGQWIQYF.

In this sample, this clone turned up once. The J gene is TRBJ2-1, the V gene TRBV2; D perhaps matches TRBD1 (7 bases). Germline V gene data show CDR1 as SNHLY and CDR2 as FYNNEI. The CDR3 is made up of 14 amino acids. With 1 base removed from V and 5 bases from J, the gap between germline ends came to 9 bases. As DNA, the CDR3 is TGTGCCAGCAGTGAAGTCAGGGGGGACAATGAGCAGTTCTTC. This translates into CASSEVRGDNEQFF. Full variable domain (outside the CDR3, taken from reference TRBV2 and TRBJ2-1): EPEVTQTPSHQVTQMGQEVILRCVPISNHLYFYWYRQILGQKVEFLVSFYNNEISEKSEIFDDQFSVERPDGSNFTLKIRSTKLEDSAMYFCASSEVRGDNEQFFGPGTRLTVL.

The chain has TRBV29-1 and TRBJ2-1; TRBD1 matches at 9 bases. V shed 7 bases and J 0 bases; nucleotides not matched to a gene: 16. This CDR3 is 18 amino acids long. Germline loops: CDR1 SQVTM, CDR2 ANQGSEA. CDR3 region: CSALRGGTGRSSYNEQFF. The CDR3, as DNA: TGCAGCGCCCTGAGAGGTGGGACAGGGAGGAGCTCCTACAATGAGCAGTTCTTC.

The chain uses TRBV30 and TRBJ2-2, with no clear D. The CDR3 covers 13 residues. CDR1 is GTSNPN and CDR2 is SVGIG in the germline V gene (reference sequence). V was trimmed by 1 base and J by 4 bases, leaving 7 bases between them. The chain's CDR3 is CAWSGLLTGELFF. The CDR3 DNA sequence: TGTGCCTGGAGTGGACTTCTCACCGGGGAGCTGTTTTTT.

The chain carries TRBV6-6 and TRBJ1-2, with TRBD1 matching 10 bases. This CDR3 has 13 amino acids. The V gene's germline CDR1 is MNHNY and CDR2 SVGAGI (reference sequence). V lost 2 bases to trimming and J lost 8 bases; unmatched junction nucleotides: 2. The DNA of the CDR3 is TGTGCCAGCAGTTACGACAGGGGGCGAGGCTACACCTTC. Translating it yields CASSYDRGRGYTF.

This clone was detected a few times. The chain couples TRBV6-5 to TRBJ1-1, with D tentatively TRBD1 (5 bases). This CDR3 spans 15 amino acids. V was pared by 6 bases and J by 4 bases, with 18 bases between. Germline lookup yields CDR1 MNHEY and CDR2 SVGAGI. The CDR3 sequence: CASRPWQGSPTEAFF. In DNA form, the CDR3 reads TGTGCCAGCAGACCTTGGCAGGGTTCCCCCACTGAAGCTTTCTTT.

The V and J genes are TRBV5-4 and TRBJ1-2; 7 nucleotides match TRBD1. The germline V gene encodes CDR1 SGHNT and CDR2 YYREEE (reference sequence). V was clipped by 0 bases and J by 5 bases; unmatched bases: 4. The CDR3 covers 14 residues. The CDR3 nucleotides read TGTGCCAGCAGCTTGGGGGGCAGGGGGTATGGCTACACCTTC. Its translation is CASSLGGRGYGYTF.

The genes are TRBV27 and TRBJ1-5; 8 bases map to TRBD1. V lost 6 bases and J lost 6; bases outside the gene matches: 10. The germline CDR1 and CDR2 sequences are MNHEY and SMNVEV (reference sequence). There are 15 residues in the CDR3. This chain's CDR3 is CASSWTGRMSQPQHF. The CDR3, as DNA: TGTGCCAGCAGCTGGACAGGGCGGATGAGTCAGCCCCAGCATTTT.

This clone was detected once. This sample also contains other DNA sequences that code for the same CDR3. The rearrangement links TRBV18 to TRBJ1-6, with 10 nucleotides matching TRBD1. Germline V gene lookup returns CDR1 KGHSH and CDR2 LQKENI. The CDR3 has 19 residues. J gave up 0 bases and V 3 bases, and 8 bases lay outside the gene matches. CDR3 sequence reads: CASSPKWTGGSSYNSPLHF. CDR3 sequence (DNA): TGTGCCAGCTCACCCAAATGGACAGGGGGGAGCTCCTATAATTCACCCCTCCACTTT. Full variable domain (rest looked up from reference TRBV18 and TRBJ1-6): NAGVMQNPRHLVRRRGQEARLRCSPMKGHSHVYWYRQLPEEGLKFMVYLQKENIIDESGMPKERFSAEFPKEGPSILRIQQVVRGDSAAYFCASSPKWTGGSSYNSPLHFGNGTRLTVT.

The J gene is TRBJ1-5, the V gene TRBV6-5; 7 positions match TRBD1. The CDR3 contains 16 residues. V shed 4 bases, J shed 0 bases, and the junction held 6 bases outside the gene matches. Per germline, CDR1 MNHEY and CDR2 SVGAGI. The CDR3 DNA reads as TGTGCCAGCAGTTCCAGACAGGGTGGTAGCAATCAGCCCCAGCATTTT. As protein: CASSSRQGGSNQPQHF.

The chain combines TRBV7-9 with TRBJ1-2, with 9 bases lining up with TRBD1. The V gene's germline CDR1 is SEHNR and CDR2 FQNEAQ (reference sequence). V shed 5 bases, J shed 5 bases, and the junction held 9 bases outside the gene matches. This CDR3 has 15 amino acids. The CDR3 here is CASSLLTGGGYGYTF. The CDR3 coding sequence is TGTGCCAGCAGCCTTTTGACAGGGGGGGGATATGGCTACACCTTC.

J is TRBJ1-2 and V is TRBV28; possible D gene TRBD1, 5 bases. Trimming removed 3 bases from V and 7 bases from J, with 15 bases in between. CDR1 is MDHEN and CDR2 is SYDVKM in the germline V gene. CDR3 size: 14 residues. CDR3 bases: TGTGCCAGCAGTTTGGACCTAACCGGGGGTGGCTACACCTTC. Its translation is CASSLDLTGGGYTF.

The chain has TRBV5-4 and TRBJ2-2, with D maybe TRBD2 (7 bases). Germline values: CDR1 SGHNT, CDR2 YYREEE (reference sequence). V dropped 4 bases and J dropped 4 bases, with 23 bases sitting between them. This CDR3 spans 18 amino acids. The CDR3 DNA reads TGTGCCAGCAGCCCCAAAGTGGGGGGGCCTAGAACCACCGGGGAGCTGTTTTTT. It encodes CASSPKVGGPRTTGELFF. Complete variable domain (other parts from reference TRBV5-4 and TRBJ2-2): ETGVTQSPTHLIKTRGQQVTLRCSSQSGHNTVSWYQQALGQGPQFIFQYYREEENGRGNFPPRFSGLQFPNYSSELNVNALELDDSALYLCASSPKVGGPRTTGELFFGEGSRLTVL.

The DNA for the CDR3 is TGTGCCAGCAGCCCGAATCCCCTAGCGGGGGGGCACTATGAGCAGTTCTTC. Translating it yields CASSPNPLAGGHYEQFF. The chain combines TRBV14 with TRBJ2-1, with 12 nucleotides matching TRBD2. Germline CDR1 SGHDN, CDR2 FVKESK. V was pared by 4 bases and J by 8 bases, with 12 bases of the junction left unmatched. The CDR3 loop spans 17 amino acids.

This clone appeared once. The junction does not match germline at one end; this may be a read error. The J gene is TRBJ1-1, the V gene TRBV5-1, with 7 bases fitting TRBD1. Germline assignment: CDR1 SGHRS and CDR2 YFSETQ. This CDR3 contains 15 residues. The CDR3 reads CASSLATGLNTKAFF. In nucleotides, the CDR3 is TGCGCCAGCAGCCTAGCGACAGGGCTGAACACTAAAGCTTTCTTT.

The chain joins TRBV30 to TRBJ1-3; D is undetermined. CDR1 and CDR2 from the germline V gene are GTSNPN and SVGIG (reference sequence). This CDR3 spans 15 amino acids. Trimming left V 4 bases short and J 7 bases short, with 20 bases between. CDR3 amino acids: CAWTNRREWRNTIYF. The CDR3 DNA follows: TGTGCCTGGACCAATCGTCGGGAGTGGAGGAACACCATATATTTT.

The chain links TRBV2 to TRBJ1-5; D call uncertain. This CDR3 comprises 15 residues. V lost 5 bases and J 0 bases, leaving 11 bases between the germline ends. Per the germline V gene, CDR1 is SNHLY and CDR2 is FYNNEI. CDR3 DNA: TGTGCCAGCAGTTCGGCAGGTAATAGCAATCAGCCCCAGCATTTT. It specifies CASSSAGNSNQPQHF.

The chain recombines TRBV6-6 with TRBJ2-2; 8 bases match TRBD1. Germline V gives CDR1 MNHNY, CDR2 SVGAGI (reference sequence). This CDR3 comprises 15 residues. Losses at the gene ends were 1 base for V and 4 bases for J; bases not matched to a gene: 2. The CDR3 DNA reads as TGTGCCAGCAGTTACTACCAGGGGGCCACCGGGGAGCTGTTTTTT. Residues: CASSYYQGATGELFF.

CDR3 sequence: CAWRKQGPWGGYTF. CDR3 DNA sequence: TGTGCCTGGAGAAAACAGGGACCGTGGGGTGGCTACACCTTC. The V and J genes are TRBV30 and TRBJ1-2; D is possibly TRBD1 (6 bases). This CDR3 region has 14 residues. Trimming removed 3 bases from V and 7 bases from J, with 18 bases in between. Germline-derived CDR1 and CDR2 are GTSNPN and SVGIG (reference sequence).

As concerns this clone: The junction departs from the called germline gene at one end, perhaps through a read error. The gene calls are TRBV9 and TRBJ1-2; 8 nucleotides match TRBD1. Per germline, CDR1 SGDLS and CDR2 YYNGEE. This CDR3 has 16 amino acids. CDR3 amino acids: CAGSGRRWDRNYGYTF. In DNA, the CDR3 is TGTGCCGGCAGCGGGAGAAGATGGGACAGGAACTATGGCTACACCTTC.

The gene calls are TRBV4-1 and TRBJ2-3, with D possibly being TRBD1 (6 bases). The CDR3 covers 15 residues. Trimming shortened V by 4 bases and J by 0 bases, and 11 bases separated the two germline ends. Germline V lookup: CDR1 MGHRA, CDR2 YSYEKL. This chain's CDR3 is CASSRTAASTDTQYF. The CDR3 DNA is TGCGCCAGCAGCCGGACAGCAGCTAGCACAGATACGCAGTATTTT.

This clone was seen a single time. The chain has TRBV10-3 and TRBJ2-1, with 7 bases aligning to TRBD2. The trim removed 9 bases at V and 5 bases at J, leaving 10 bases unmatched. Germline CDR1 is ENHRY and CDR2 is SYGVKD. The CDR3 contains 14 residues. The DNA of the CDR3 is TGTGCCATGTGGGGGGGGACTCTACACAATGAGCAGTTCTTC. It specifies CAMWGGTLHNEQFF.

The V call is TRBV9, the J call TRBJ1-2; TRBD1 matches 8 bases. CDR1 is SGDLS, CDR2 YYNGEE, per germline. The CDR3 contains 15 residues. V shed 4 bases, J shed 3 bases, and the junction held 8 bases outside the gene matches. Written as DNA, the CDR3 is TGTGCCAGCAGCTCAACCGGGACAGGCGACTATGGCTACACCTTC. Residues: CASSSTGTGDYGYTF.